The next 13 T cell receptor beta chains were all read from a single sample in a study of T cells in Graves' hyperthyroidism and ophthalmopathy. The investigators amplified TCR beta CDR3 regions from RNA transcripts. A set of HTBI primers served as the primers for a first-round RT-PCR of the TCR CDR3. Each CDR3 protein gets one entry after TCRdb re-called the multiplex PCR reads with MiXCR. The sample includes fewer than 25,000 distinct CDR3 sequences, about 53% of them seen just once. The sequencing sample was made of blood. The origin of the receptors is a woman in her thirties or forties with Graves' hyperthyroidism that later progressed to Graves' ophthalmopathy.

This clonotype was seen a few times. V and J are TRBV15 and TRBJ2-1, with TRBD1 matching 7 bases. Germline loops: CDR1 LNHNV, CDR2 YYDKDF (reference sequence). Trimming at V came to 4 bases and at J to 4 bases, leaving 4 bases not matched to a gene. This CDR3 spans 14 amino acids. The CDR3 nucleotides read TGTGCCACCAGCACCGGGACAGCATACAATGAGCAGTTCTTC. Translation gives CATSTGTAYNEQFF.

This clonotype was observed many times. The rearrangement joins TRBV11-2 to TRBJ2-1; 8 bases align to TRBD2. V dropped 5 bases and J dropped 3; count of bases not matched to a gene: 9. The CDR3 is 16 amino acids. Germline loops: CDR1 SGHAT, CDR2 FQNNGV. The CDR3 region is CASSRAGGRIYNEQFF. CDR3 nucleotides: TGTGCCAGCAGCCGAGCGGGCGGGAGGATCTACAATGAGCAGTTCTTC.

With regard to this clonotype: No conserved phenylalanine or tryptophan ends this CDR3, so it is likely a read error. This chain links TRBV7-2 with TRBJ1-1; D possibly corresponds to TRBD1 (5 bases). The length of the CDR3 is 13 residues. The V and J ends lost 7 bases and 1 base respectively, with 10 bases between them. The germline gives CDR1 SGHTA, CDR2 FQGNSA. CDR3 bases: TGTGCCAGCAAAGGGGTCGGGAACACTGAAGCTTTCTCT. This codes for CASKGVGNTEAFS.

This clonotype was seen only a few times. This may be a read error: a much more frequent sequence differs by one nucleotide. The chain joins TRBV18 to TRBJ2-1; D is possibly TRBD1 (5 bases). CDR1 and CDR2 from the germline V gene are KGHSH and LQKENI. Trimming stripped 3 bases from V and 6 bases from J, with 9 bases between. The CDR3 runs 13 residues. The CDR3 region has the DNA TGTGCCAGCTCACCTAGGGGCAGCAATGAGCAGTTCTTC. Residues: CASSPRGSNEQFF.

The chain has TRBV19 and TRBJ2-3; weak D call: TRBD2 (7 bases). This CDR3 is built from 16 residues. Germline V gene sequence: CDR1 LNHDA, CDR2 SQIVND (reference sequence). V was cut by 5 bases and J by 7 bases, with 22 bases left in between. The CDR3 loop is CASSLQGAGGRNTQYF. The CDR3 DNA follows: TGTGCCAGTAGTTTACAGGGCGCCGGGGGGAGGAATACGCAGTATTTT.

Concerning this clonotype itself: One end of the junction is discordant with germline, which a read error may explain. The gene calls are TRBV6-1 and TRBJ2-6; 9 nucleotides line up with TRBD1. Germline V gene lookup returns CDR1 MNHNS and CDR2 SASEGT. This CDR3 contains 12 residues. CDR3 region: CASRWDRAAEAF. In nucleotides, the CDR3 is TGTGCCAGCAGATGGGACAGGGCGGCTGAAGCTTTC.

In this sample, this clonotype turned up many times. V usage is TRBV5-1 and J usage is TRBJ2-1, with 10 bases identical to TRBD2. Germline V lookup: CDR1 SGHRS, CDR2 YFSETQ. This CDR3 is 15 amino acids long. The trim removed 3 bases at V and 7 bases at J, leaving 7 bases unmatched. CDR3 sequence: CASSSLAGVGNEQFF. The CDR3 DNA sequence: TGCGCCAGCAGCTCGCTAGCGGGAGTCGGAAATGAGCAGTTCTTC.

The CDR3 loop is CASNNRENTEAFF. CDR3 nucleotide sequence: TGTGCCAGTAATAACAGGGAGAACACTGAAGCTTTCTTT. The chain uses TRBV19 and TRBJ1-1; perhaps TRBD1 as D (6 bases). Trimming removed 7 bases from V and 1 base from J, with 10 bases in between. CDR3 length: 13 residues. Germline CDR1 LNHDA, CDR2 SQIVND (reference sequence).

This clonotype is medium-sized. This chain joins TRBV24-1 and TRBJ2-1; D might be TRBD1 (6 bases). The CDR3 loop spans 14 amino acids. Deletions cut 4 bases from V and 7 bases from J, with 13 bases between. The germline CDR1 and CDR2 sequences are KGHDR and SFDVKD. The CDR3 region has the DNA TGTGCCACCAGTGACCCCGGGACAATAAATGAGCAGTTCTTC. This sequence encodes CATSDPGTINEQFF.

The rearrangement links TRBV20-1 to TRBJ2-7, with TRBD2 matching over 10 bases. The CDR3 loop spans 16 amino acids. Per the germline V gene, CDR1 is DFQATT and CDR2 is SNEGSKA (reference sequence). The V and J ends lost 5 bases and 5 bases, in that order; junction bases with no gene match: 15. CDR3 in amino acids: CSAVNTLIAGGNEQYF. The CDR3 DNA sequence: TGCAGTGCTGTAAACACTTTAATAGCGGGAGGCAACGAGCAGTACTTC.

Here the CDR3 reads CASSLAGQDNQPQHF. CDR3 DNA sequence: TGTGCCAGCAGCCTCGCGGGGCAGGACAATCAGCCCCAGCATTTT. V gene TRBV9 combines with J gene TRBJ1-5; maybe TRBD1 (5 bases). The V end lost 4 bases, the J end lost 3 bases, and 14 bases lay between the germline ends. Germline V gives CDR1 SGDLS, CDR2 YYNGEE. The CDR3 length is 15 residues. Combining the CDR3 with reference TRBV9 and TRBJ1-5 gives the whole variable domain DSGVTQTPKHLITATGQRVTLRCSPRSGDLSVYWYQQSLDQGLQFLIQYYNGEERAKGNILERFSAQQFPDLHSELNLSSLELGDSALYFCASSLAGQDNQPQHFGDGTRLSIL.

In this sample, this clonotype turned up many times. Being one base from a much bigger clone, this may be a read error. The chain combines TRBV4-2 with TRBJ2-7; 11 bases are a match to TRBD2. The junction had 2 bases not matched to a gene; V was cut back by 2 bases and J by 2 bases. Germline V CDR1 and CDR2: LGHNA, YNFKEQ. This CDR3 comprises 15 residues. The CDR3 DNA follows: TGTGCCAGCAGCCAAACTAGCGGGAGCGCCTACGAGCAGTACTTC. This encodes CASSQTSGSAYEQYF.

The V and J genes are TRBV11-2 and TRBJ2-2, with 8 bases matching TRBD2. The length of the CDR3 is 16 residues. Germline assignment: CDR1 SGHAT and CDR2 FQNNGV. The junction had 12 bases not matched to a gene; V was cut back by 7 bases and J by 5 bases. CDR3 DNA sequence: TGTGCCAGCATCCCGGCACGGGGACTAGGGACCGGGGAGCTGTTTTTT. Its translation is CASIPARGLGTGELFF.